This TCR beta chain was profiled in a study of CD8+CD57+ T cells in acquired aplastic anemia (dated by TCRdb to between 2018 and 2020). About the investigation overall: DNA extracted from sorted CD4+ and CD8+ cells had a mean of around 3 ug, with a range of 0.2 to 27.4 ug. Mean read counts for healthy donor samples were about 10.8 million for CD4+ cells and under 14 million for CD8+ cells.

Genomic DNA was used as template for profiling of TCR beta VDJ combinations and CDR3 sequences. An Illumina HiSeq 2000 was used for TCR repertoire sequencing. Under the source paper's analysis protocol: TRBV/TRBJ rearrangement plots, CDR3 size and DJ length profiles, and Simpson's diversity index were used to evaluate the repertoires. The most abundant DNA sequence in the deep sequencing data was defined as the immunodominant clone. CDR3 amino acid sequences were checked for sharing across subjects and were also compared against the VDJdb database and published repertoires. Clones were called with MiXCR by TCRdb after fastp trimmed the public reads at Q25, and only in-frame beta chains were retained. Here each entry gathers all rows of one CDR3 protein and keeps the most common genes and DNA. The V and J calls here are based on TCRdb, not the publication. The sample table shows about 220,000 distinct CDR3 sequences, and around 32% are seen once. The ten most abundant clones make up 1.1% of the sample.

Including the terminal cysteine and phenylalanine, the CDR3 comprises 14 residues. Only the CDR3 region is kept as DNA, spanning 42 bases read in frame from base 1. A distance of 9 bases separates the germline ends of V and J, which lose 3 bases and 6 bases respectively. Looking up the germline V gene yields CDR1 SGHVS and CDR2 FQNEAQ. This clonotype showed up many times. The antigen this receptor binds is unknown. It has no much larger one-base neighbor in the sample; base qualities were not kept. In the study, sorted CD4+ and CD8+ blood T cells from patients with severe aplastic anemia and from healthy subjects underwent deep sequencing of TCR repertoires. Ficoll-Paque density gradient centrifugation was used to isolate peripheral blood mononuclear cells. CD4+ and CD8+ T cells were sorted by FACS or magnetic beads before DNA extraction. Broad study findings and their caveats: Between patients and healthy controls, no significant difference in CD8+ Simpson's diversity was found (P=0.060). Around 31 CD8+ CDR3 sequences were shared between patients and controls but appeared highly expressed in patients and within their immunodominant clones.

The sequence was obtained from a human donor in good health, serving as a control. Source material: sorted CD4+, CD8+, or CD8+CD57+ T cells (not recorded which) from PBMCs. The chain was built from TRBV7-8 and TRBJ1-6; no D gene is confidently identified. For the CDR3, the sequence is CASSFVSLNSPLHF. The DNA reads as follows: TGTGCCAGCAGCTTTGTCTCTCTTAATTCACCCCTCCACTTT.